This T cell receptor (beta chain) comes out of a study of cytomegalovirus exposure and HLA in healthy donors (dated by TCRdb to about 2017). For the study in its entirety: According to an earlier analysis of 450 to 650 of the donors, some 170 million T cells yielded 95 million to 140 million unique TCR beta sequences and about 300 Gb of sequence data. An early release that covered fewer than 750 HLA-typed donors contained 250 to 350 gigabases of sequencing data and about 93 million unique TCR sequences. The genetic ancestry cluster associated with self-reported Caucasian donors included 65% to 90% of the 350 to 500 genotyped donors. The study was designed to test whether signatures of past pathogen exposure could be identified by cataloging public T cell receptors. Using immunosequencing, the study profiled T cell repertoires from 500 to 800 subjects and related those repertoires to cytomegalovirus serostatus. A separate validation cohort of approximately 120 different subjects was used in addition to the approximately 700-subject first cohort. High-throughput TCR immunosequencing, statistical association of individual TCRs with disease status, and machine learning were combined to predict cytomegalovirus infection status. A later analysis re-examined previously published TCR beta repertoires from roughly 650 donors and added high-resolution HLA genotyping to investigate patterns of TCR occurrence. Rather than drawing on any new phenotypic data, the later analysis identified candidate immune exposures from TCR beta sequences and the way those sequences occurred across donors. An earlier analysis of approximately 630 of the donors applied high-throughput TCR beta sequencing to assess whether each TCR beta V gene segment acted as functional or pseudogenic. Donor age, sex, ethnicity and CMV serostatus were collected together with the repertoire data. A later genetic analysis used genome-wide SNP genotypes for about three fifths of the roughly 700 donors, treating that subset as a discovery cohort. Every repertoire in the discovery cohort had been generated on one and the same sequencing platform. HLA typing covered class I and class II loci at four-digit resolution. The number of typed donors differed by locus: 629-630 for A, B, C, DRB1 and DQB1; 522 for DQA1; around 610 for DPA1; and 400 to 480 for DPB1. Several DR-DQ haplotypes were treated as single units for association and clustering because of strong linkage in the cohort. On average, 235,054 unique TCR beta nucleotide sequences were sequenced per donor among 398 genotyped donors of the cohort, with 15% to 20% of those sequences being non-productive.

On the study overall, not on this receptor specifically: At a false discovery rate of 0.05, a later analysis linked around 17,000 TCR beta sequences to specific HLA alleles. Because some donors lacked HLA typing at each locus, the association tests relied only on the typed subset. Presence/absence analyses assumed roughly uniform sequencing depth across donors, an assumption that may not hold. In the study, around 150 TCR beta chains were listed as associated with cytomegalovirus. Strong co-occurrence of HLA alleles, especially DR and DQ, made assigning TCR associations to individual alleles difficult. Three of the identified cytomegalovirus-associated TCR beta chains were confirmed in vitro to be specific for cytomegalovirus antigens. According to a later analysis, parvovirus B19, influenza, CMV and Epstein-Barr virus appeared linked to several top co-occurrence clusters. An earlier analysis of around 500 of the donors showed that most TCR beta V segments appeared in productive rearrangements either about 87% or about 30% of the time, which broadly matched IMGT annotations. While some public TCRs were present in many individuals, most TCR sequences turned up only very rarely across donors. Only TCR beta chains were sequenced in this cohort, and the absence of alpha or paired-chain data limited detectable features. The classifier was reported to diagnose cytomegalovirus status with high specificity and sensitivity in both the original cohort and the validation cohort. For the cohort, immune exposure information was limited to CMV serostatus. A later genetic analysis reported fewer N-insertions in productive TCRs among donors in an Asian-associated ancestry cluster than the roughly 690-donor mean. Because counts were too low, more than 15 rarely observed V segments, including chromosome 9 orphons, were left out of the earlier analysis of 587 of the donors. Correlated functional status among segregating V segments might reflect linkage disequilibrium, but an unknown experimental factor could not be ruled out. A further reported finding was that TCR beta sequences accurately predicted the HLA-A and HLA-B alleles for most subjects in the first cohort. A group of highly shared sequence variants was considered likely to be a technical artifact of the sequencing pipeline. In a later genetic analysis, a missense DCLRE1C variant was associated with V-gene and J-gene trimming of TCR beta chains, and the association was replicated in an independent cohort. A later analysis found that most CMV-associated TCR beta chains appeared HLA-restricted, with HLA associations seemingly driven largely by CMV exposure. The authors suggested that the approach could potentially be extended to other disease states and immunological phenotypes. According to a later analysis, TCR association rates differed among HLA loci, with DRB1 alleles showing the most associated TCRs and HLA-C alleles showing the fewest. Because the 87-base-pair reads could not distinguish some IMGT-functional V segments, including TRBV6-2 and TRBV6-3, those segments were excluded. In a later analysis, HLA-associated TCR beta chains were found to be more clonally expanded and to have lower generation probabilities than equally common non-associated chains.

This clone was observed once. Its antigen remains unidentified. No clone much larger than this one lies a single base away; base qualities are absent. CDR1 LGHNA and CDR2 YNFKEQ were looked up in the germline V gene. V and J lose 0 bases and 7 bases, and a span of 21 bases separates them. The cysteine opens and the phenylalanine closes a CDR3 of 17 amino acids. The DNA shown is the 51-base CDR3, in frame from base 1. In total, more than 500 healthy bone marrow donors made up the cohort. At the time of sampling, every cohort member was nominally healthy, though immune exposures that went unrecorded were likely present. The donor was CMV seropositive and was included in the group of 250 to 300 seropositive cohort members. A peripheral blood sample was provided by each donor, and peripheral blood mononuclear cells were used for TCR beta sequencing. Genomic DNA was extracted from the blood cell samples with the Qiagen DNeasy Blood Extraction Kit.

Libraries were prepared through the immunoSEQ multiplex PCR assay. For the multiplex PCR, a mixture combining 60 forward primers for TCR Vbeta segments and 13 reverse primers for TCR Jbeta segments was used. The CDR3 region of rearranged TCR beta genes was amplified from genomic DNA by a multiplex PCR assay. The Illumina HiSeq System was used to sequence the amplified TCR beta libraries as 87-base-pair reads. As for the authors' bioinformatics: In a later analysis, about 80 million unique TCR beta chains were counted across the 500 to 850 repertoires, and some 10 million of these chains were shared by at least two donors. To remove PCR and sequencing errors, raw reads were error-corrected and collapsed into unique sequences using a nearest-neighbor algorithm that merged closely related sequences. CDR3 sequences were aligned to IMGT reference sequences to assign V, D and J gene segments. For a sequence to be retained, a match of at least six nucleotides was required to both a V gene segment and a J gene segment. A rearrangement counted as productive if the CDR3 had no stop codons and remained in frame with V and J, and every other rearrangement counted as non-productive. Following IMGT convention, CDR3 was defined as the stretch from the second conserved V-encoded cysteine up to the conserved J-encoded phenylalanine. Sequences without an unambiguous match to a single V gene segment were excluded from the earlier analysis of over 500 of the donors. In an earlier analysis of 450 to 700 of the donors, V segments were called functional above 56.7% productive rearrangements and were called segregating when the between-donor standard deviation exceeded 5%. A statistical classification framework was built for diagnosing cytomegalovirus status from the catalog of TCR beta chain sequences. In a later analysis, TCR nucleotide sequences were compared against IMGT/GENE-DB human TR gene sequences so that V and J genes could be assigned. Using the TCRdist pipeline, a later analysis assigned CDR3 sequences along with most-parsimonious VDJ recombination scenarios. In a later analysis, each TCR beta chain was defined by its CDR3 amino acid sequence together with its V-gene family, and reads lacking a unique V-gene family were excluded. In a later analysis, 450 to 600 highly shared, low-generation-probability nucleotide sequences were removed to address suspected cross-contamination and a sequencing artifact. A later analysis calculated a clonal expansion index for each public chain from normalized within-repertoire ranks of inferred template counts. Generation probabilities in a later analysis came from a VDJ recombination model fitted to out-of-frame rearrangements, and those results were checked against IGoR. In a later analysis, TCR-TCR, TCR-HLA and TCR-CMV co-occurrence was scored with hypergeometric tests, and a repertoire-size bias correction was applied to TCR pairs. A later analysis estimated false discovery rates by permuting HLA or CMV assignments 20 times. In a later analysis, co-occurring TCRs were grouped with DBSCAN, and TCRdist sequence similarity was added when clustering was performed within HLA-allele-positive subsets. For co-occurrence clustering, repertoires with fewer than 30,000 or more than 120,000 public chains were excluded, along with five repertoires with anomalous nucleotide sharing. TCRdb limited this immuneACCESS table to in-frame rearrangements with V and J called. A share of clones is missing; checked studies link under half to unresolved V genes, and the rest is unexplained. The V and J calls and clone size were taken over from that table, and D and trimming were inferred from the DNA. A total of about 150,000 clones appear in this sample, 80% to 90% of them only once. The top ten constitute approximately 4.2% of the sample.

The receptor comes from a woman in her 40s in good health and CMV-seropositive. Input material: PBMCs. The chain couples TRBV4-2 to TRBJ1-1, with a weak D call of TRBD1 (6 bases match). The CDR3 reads CASSQDRGTGLKGEAFF. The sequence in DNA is TGTGCCAGCAGCCAAGATAGGGGGACGGGGTTGAAGGGTGAAGCTTTCTTT.